The following is a T cell receptor beta chain sequence with its context. Recruitment covered some 25 US areas and drew participants whose ages spanned about 18 to 100 years. Assignment of participants to cohorts was predicated upon participant-reported clinical history. This entry comes from a study of blood T cell repertoires in COVID-19. Background on the study: There were acute and convalescent COVID-19 samples, and they came from the United States, Italy and Spain. The analysed material was cDNA or gDNA that came from T cells, B-cell-depleted T cells, or PBMCs.

Repertoires were generated with immunoSEQ multiplex PCR, while TCRdb's copy carries only in-frame clones and drops some. The data show fewer than 250,000 clones, roughly 87% seen once. The clonotype originates from a woman between 25 and 40 years old with acute COVID-19. The sequencing input was PBMCs or T cells enriched from blood (not recorded which).

In nucleotides, the CDR3 is TGTGCCAGCAGCCTTAGACTAGACGAGCAGTACTTC. Amino acid sequence: CASSLRLDEQYF. The chain uses TRBV3-1 (or the pseudogene TRBV3-2) and TRBJ2-7; D may be TRBD2 (6 bases). This CDR3 contains 12 residues. Trimming removed 4 bases from V and 5 bases from J, with 9 bases in between. Per germline, CDR1 LGHDT and CDR2 YNNKEL (reference sequence).